Listed here are 5 T cell receptor beta chains from one sample, sequenced in a study of T cell repertoires in cytomegalovirus infection. TCRdb reprocessed the reads with MiXCR, giving one entry per CDR3 protein. Of about 310,000 distinct CDR3 sequences listed, 17% are singletons. The sample consisted of PBMCs. Receptor source: a human donor in good health (CMV status not recorded). Some clones in this sample may be carry-over from other donors' samples.

This clonotype appeared a few times. The rearrangement links TRBV10-3 to TRBJ2-2; 7 nucleotides line up with TRBD1. Looked up from germline, CDR1 is ENHRY and CDR2 is SYGVKD. CDR3 length: 17 amino acids. V shed 4 bases, J shed 4 bases, and the junction held 12 bases outside the gene matches. DNA of the CDR3: TGTGCCATCAGTGGGTCCCGACAGGGACAACTCACCGGGGAGCTGTTTTTT. This encodes CAISGSRQGQLTGELFF.

The gene calls are TRBV4-1 and TRBJ1-1; the D gene is possibly TRBD1 (5 bases). The germline V gene has CDR1 MGHRA and CDR2 YSYEKL. Trimming pared 3 bases from V and 1 base from J, leaving 9 bases between. This CDR3 comprises 14 residues. As DNA, the CDR3 is TGCGCCAGCAGCCACCGACAGCAGAACACTGAAGCTTTCTTT. This codes for CASSHRQQNTEAFF.

Ten or more counts support this clonotype. V is TRBV10-3 and J is TRBJ2-3; 12 positions agree with TRBD2. CDR1 and CDR2 (germline): ENHRY, SYGVKD. After removal of 6 bases from V and 3 bases from J, the junction contained 1 base not matched to a gene. The CDR3 is 14 residues long. CDR3 sequence reads: CAISLAGGTDTQYF. Here the CDR3 DNA reads TGTGCCATCAGCCTAGCGGGAGGGACAGATACGCAGTATTTT.

CDR3 sequence reads: CASSRGHLMGSNQPQHF. The CDR3 DNA is TGTGCCAGCAGTCGGGGACATCTGATGGGGAGCAATCAGCCCCAGCATTTT. This chain joins TRBV28 and TRBJ1-5, with D perhaps matching TRBD1 (6 bases). This CDR3 contains 17 residues. Germline lookup yields CDR1 MDHEN and CDR2 SYDVKM. Trimming removed 5 bases at V and 1 base at J, with 18 bases between.

In this sample, this clonotype turned up many times. The germline gene is not matched at one end of the junction; a read error may be the cause. The J gene is TRBJ2-1, the V gene TRBV7-7, with a possible D match to TRBD2 (7 bases). CDR3 length: 13 residues. Germline V gene lookup returns CDR1 SSHAT and CDR2 FNYEAQ (reference sequence). This CDR3 reads CASSLDGGGEQFF. The CDR3 region has the DNA TGTGCTAGCAGCTTAGATGGCGGGGGCGAGCAGTTCTTC.